This T cell receptor (beta chain) was retrieved from a study of blood T cell repertoires in COVID-19. This table comes from immunoSEQ multiplex PCR, and its TCRdb copy is limited to in-frame clones, with some not included. The sample has a few hundred thousand clones, more than 75% seen once; the top ten hold about 2.1%. Germline lookup yields CDR1 LGHDT and CDR2 YNNKEL (reference sequence). The CDR3 length is 14 residues. Losses at the gene ends were 6 bases for V and 7 bases for J; bases not matched to a gene: 9. This rearrangement joins TRBV3-1 (or the pseudogene TRBV3-2) to TRBJ2-4; the match to TRBD1 covers 7 bases. Specimen: PBMCs or T cells enriched from blood (not recorded which). This receptor was identified in a man aged 40-49 years in a cohort exposed to, infected with or recovered from COVID-19 (not recorded which). The CDR3: CASSPNRGRNIQYF. In DNA, the CDR3 is TGTGCCAGCAGTCCTAACAGGGGAAGGAACATTCAGTACTTC.